One TCR beta chain is described in this entry. Antigen: not known. The data were taken from a study of cytomegalovirus exposure and HLA in healthy donors. The CDR3 is 16 amino acids. With V trimmed by 0 bases and J by 2 bases, 7 bases remained unmatched. CDR1 is MNHEY and CDR2 is SVGAGI in the germline V gene. Here immunoSEQ multiplex PCR was the method, and the copy in TCRdb shows in-frame clones only, minus some. The sample contains roughly 260,000 clones, around nine tenths of which appear only once. Regarding the study as a whole: In the 90 to 150 validation repertoires, just under 95% of cluster scores exceeded 0, per a later analysis. The study designated 160 or so TCR beta chains cytomegalovirus-associated. As confirmed in vitro, a few CMV-associated chains were specific for CMV antigens.

Sequencing input: PBMCs. The sequence was obtained from a man aged 18 to 35 in good health and CMV-seronegative. The chain employs TRBV6-5 and TRBJ2-7; 7 bases are shared with TRBD1. The CDR3 sequence is CASSYSTGQTTYEQYF. CDR3 coding DNA: TGTGCCAGCAGTTACTCGACGGGACAGACGACCTACGAGCAGTACTTC.